This TCR beta chain was obtained from a study of blood T cells in healthy people across ages. Combining a sample-barcoded 5' primer with a J-beta primer mix, a second PCR ran for about 6 to 11 cycles. In TCRdb, the 5' RACE reads were re-called with MiXCR into one record per CDR3 protein. Seen here are fewer than 700,000 distinct CDR3 sequences, around 38% observed once, and the top ten hold around 30%. The CDR3 has 12 amino acids. V lost 4 bases, J lost 3 bases, and 10 bases lay in between. Looked up from germline, CDR1 is DFQATT and CDR2 is SNEGSKA (reference sequence). This clonotype was recorded many times.

The source material was blood. The chain combines TRBV20-1 with TRBJ2-7; TRBD1 might be the D (5 bases). This TCR derives from a man older than 75 in good health. CDR3 in amino acids: CSANLDSYEQYF. The CDR3 region has the DNA TGCAGTGCTAATTTAGACAGCTACGAGCAGTACTTC.